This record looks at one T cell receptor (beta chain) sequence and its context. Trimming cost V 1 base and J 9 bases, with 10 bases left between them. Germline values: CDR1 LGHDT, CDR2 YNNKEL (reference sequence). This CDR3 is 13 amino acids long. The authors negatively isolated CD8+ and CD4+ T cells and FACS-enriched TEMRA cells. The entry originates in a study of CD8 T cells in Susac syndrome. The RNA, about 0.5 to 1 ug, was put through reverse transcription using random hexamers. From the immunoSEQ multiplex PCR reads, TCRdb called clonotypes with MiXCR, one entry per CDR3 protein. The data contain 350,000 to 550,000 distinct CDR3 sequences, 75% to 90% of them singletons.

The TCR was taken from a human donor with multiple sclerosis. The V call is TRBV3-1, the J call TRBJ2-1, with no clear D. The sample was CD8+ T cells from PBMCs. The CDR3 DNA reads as TGTGCCAGCAGCCAAGGCCGGAGAGTTGAGCAGTTCTTC. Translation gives CASSQGRRVEQFF.